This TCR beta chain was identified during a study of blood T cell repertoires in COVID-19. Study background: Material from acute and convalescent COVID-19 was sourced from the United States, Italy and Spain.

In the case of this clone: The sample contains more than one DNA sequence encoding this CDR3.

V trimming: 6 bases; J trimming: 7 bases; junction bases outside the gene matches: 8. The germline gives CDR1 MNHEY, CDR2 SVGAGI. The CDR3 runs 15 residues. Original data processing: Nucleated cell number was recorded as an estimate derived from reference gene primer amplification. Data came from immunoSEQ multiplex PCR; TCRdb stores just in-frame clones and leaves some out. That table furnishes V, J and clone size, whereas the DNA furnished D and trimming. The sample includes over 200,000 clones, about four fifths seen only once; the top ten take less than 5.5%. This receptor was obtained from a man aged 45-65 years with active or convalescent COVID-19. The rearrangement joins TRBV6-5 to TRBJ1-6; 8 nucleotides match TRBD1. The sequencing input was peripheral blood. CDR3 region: CASSPTGTGNSPLHF. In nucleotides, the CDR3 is TGTGCCAGCAGCCCCACAGGGACAGGCAATTCACCCCTCCACTTT.